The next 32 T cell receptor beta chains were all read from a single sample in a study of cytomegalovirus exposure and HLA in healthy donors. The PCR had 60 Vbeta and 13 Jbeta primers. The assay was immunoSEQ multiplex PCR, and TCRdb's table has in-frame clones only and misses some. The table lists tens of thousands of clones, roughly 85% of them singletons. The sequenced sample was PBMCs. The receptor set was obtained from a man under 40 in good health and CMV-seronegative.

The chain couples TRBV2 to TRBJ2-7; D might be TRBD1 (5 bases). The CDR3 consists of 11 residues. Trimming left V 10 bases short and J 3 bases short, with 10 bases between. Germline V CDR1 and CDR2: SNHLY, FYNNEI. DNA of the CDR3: TGTGCCACCGGCAGGGACTACGAGCAGTACTTC. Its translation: CATGRDYEQYF.

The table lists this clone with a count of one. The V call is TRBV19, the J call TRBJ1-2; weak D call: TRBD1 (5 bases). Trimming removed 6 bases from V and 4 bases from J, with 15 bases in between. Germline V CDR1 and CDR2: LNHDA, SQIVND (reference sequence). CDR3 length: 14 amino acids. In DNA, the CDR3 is TGTGCCAGTAGCCGGGACTCCGAGGGCTATGGCTACACCTTC. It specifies CASSRDSEGYGYTF. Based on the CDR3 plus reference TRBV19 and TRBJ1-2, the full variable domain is DGGITQSPKYLFRKEGQNVTLSCEQNLNHDAMYWYRQDPGQGLRLIYYSQIVNDFQKGDIAEGYSVSREKKESFPLTVTSAQKNPTAFYLCASSRDSEGYGYTFGSGTRLTVV.

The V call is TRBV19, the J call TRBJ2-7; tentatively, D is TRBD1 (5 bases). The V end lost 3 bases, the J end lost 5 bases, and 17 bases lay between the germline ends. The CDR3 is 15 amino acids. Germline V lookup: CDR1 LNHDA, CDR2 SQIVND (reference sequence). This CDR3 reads CASSMAQGARDEQYF. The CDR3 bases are TGTGCCAGTAGTATGGCCCAGGGCGCCCGGGACGAGCAGTACTTC.

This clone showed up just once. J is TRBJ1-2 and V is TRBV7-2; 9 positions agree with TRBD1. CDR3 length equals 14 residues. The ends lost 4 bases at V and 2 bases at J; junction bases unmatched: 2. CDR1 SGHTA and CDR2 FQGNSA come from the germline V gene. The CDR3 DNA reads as TGTGCCAGCAGCTGGGACAGGGAGAACTATGGCTACACCTTC. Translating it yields CASSWDRENYGYTF.

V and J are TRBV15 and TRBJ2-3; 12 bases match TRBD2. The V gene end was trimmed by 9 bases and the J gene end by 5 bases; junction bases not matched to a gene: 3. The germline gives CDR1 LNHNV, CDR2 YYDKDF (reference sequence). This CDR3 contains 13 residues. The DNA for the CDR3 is TGTGCCACTATGACTAGCGGGGGAGATACGCAGTATTTT. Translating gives CATMTSGGDTQYF.

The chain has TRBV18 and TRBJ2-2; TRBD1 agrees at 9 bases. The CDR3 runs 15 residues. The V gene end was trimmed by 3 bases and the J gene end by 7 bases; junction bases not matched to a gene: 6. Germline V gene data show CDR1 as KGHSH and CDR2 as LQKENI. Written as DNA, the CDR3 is TGTGCCAGCTCACCCTACAGGGGGCATGGCGGGGAGCTGTTTTTT. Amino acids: CASSPYRGHGGELFF.

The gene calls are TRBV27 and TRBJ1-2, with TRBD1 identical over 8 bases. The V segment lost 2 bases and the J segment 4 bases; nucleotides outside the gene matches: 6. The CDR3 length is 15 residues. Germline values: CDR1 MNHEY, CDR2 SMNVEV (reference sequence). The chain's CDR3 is CASSLTGGSFYGYTF. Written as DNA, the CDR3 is TGTGCCAGCAGTTTAACAGGGGGGTCGTTCTATGGCTACACCTTC.

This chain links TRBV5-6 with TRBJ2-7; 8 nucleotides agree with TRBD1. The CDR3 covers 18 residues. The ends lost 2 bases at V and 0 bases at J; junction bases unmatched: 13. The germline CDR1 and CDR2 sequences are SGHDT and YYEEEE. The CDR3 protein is CASSLGQGALTLSYEQYF. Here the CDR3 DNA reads TGTGCCAGCAGCTTAGGGCAGGGGGCCCTAACCCTCTCCTACGAGCAGTACTTC.

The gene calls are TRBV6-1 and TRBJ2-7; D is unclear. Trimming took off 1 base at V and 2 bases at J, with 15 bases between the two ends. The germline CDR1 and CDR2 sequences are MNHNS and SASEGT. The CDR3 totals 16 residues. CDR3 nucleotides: TGTGCCAGCAGTGAAGGGTGGAGTTACATTACCTACGAGCAGTACTTC. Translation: CASSEGWSYITYEQYF.

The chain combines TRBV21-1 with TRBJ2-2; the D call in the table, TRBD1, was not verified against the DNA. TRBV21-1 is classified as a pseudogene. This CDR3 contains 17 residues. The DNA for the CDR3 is TGTGCCAGCAGCAAAGTGCGGCAGGGGATCGACACCGGGGAGCTGTTTTTT. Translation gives CASSKVRQGIDTGELFF.

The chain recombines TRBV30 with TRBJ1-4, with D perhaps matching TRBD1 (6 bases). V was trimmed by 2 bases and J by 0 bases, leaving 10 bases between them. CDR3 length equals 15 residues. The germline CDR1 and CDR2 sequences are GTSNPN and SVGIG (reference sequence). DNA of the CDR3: TGTGCCTGGAGTTCGAGGGGGACAACTAATGAAAAACTGTTTTTT. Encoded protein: CAWSSRGTTNEKLFF.

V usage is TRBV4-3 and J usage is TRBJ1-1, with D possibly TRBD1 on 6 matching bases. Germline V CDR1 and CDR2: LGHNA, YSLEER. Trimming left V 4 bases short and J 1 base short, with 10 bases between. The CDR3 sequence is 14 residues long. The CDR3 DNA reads TGCGCCAGCAGCCTTAGGACAGAGAACACTGAAGCTTTCTTT. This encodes CASSLRTENTEAFF.

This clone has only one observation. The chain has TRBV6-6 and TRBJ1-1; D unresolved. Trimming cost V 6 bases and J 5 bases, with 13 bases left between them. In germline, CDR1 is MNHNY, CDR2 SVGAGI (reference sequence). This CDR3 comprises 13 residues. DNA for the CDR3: TGTGCCAGCAGCCCTACTCAATCGACTGAAGCTTTCTTT. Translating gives CASSPTQSTEAFF.

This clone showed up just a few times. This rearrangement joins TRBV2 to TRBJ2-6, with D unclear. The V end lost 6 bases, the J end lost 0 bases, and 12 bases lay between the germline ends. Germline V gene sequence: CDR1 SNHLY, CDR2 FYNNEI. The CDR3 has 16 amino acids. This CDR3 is CASRPGIGSGANVLTF. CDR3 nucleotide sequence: TGTGCCAGCAGGCCGGGTATTGGCTCTGGGGCCAACGTCCTGACTTTC.

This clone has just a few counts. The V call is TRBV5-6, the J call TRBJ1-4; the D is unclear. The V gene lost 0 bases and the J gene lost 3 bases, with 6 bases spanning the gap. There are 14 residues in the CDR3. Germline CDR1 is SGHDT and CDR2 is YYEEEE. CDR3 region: CASSLGASNEKLFF. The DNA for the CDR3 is TGTGCCAGCAGCTTGGGGGCCTCTAATGAAAAACTGTTTTTT.

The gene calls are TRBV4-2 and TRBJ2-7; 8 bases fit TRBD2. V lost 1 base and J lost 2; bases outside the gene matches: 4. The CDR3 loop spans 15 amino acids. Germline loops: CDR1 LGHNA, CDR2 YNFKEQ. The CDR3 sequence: CASSQGGGLAYEQYF. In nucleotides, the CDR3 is TGTGCCAGCAGCCAAGGAGGGGGACTAGCCTACGAGCAGTACTTC.

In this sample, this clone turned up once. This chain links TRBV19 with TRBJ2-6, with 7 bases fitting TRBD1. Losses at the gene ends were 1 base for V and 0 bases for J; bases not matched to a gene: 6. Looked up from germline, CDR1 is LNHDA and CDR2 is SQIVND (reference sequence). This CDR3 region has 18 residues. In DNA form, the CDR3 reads TGTGCCAGTAGTATAGCGGGACAGAGCTACTCTGGGGCCAACGTCCTGACTTTC. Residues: CASSIAGQSYSGANVLTF.

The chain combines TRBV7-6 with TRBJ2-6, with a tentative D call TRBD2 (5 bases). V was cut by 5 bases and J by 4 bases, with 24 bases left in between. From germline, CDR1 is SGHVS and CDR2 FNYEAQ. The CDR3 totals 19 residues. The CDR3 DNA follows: TGTGCCAGCAGCCCCCAAGGGCGGGCCGATGTAGCCGGGGCCAACGTCCTGACTTTC. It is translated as CASSPQGRADVAGANVLTF.

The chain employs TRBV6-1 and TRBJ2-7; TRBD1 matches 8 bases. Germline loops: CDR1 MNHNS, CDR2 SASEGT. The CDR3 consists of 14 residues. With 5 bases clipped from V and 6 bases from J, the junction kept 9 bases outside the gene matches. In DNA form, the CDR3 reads TGTGCCAGCAGTATCCGGAGGACAGGGACCGAGCAGTACTTC. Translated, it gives CASSIRRTGTEQYF.

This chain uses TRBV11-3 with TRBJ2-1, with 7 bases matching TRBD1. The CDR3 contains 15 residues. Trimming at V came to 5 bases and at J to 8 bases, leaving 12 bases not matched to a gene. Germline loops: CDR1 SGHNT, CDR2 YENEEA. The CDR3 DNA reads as TGTGCCAGCAGCCTGAGACAGGGTGTGGGCCATGAGCAGTTCTTC. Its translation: CASSLRQGVGHEQFF.

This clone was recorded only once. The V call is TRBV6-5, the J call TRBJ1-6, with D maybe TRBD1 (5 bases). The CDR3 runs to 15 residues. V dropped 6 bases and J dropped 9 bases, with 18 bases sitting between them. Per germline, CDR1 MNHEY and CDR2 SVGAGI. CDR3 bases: TGTGCCAGCAGCCCACGACAGACACTTTCTTCACCCCTCCACTTT. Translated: CASSPRQTLSSPLHF.

CDR3 sequence (DNA): TGTGCCAGCAGCTTAACTAGCGGGAGGTTCGACGAGCAGTACTTC. It codes for CASSLTSGRFDEQYF. The chain recombines TRBV7-2 with TRBJ2-5, with 12 bases identical to TRBD2. The end of the DNA fits TRBJ2-7 better, so the J call may be wrong. This CDR3 spans 15 amino acids. Germline loops: CDR1 SGHTA, CDR2 FQGNSA.

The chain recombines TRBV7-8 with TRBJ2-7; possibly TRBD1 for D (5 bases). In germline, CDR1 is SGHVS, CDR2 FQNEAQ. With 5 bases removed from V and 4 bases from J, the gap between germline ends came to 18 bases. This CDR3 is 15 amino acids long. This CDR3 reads CASSRDGAIKYEQYF. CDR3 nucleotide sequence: TGTGCCAGCAGCCGAGATGGGGCGATCAAGTACGAGCAGTACTTC. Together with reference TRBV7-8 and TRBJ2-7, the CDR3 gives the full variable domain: GAGVSQSPRYKVAKRGQDVALRCDPISGHVSLFWYQQALGQGPEFLTYFQNEAQLDKSGLPSDRFFAERPEGSVSTLKIQRTQQEDSAVYLCASSRDGAIKYEQYFGPGTRLTVT.

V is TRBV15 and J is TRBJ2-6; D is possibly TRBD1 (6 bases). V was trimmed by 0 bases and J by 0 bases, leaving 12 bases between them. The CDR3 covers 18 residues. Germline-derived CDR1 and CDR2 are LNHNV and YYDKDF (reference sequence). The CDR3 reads CATSRDAGARSGANVLTF. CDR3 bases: TGTGCCACCAGCAGAGATGCAGGGGCCCGCTCTGGGGCCAACGTCCTGACTTTC. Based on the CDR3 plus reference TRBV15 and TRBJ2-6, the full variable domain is DAMVIQNPRYQVTQFGKPVTLSCSQTLNHNVMYWYQQKSSQAPKLLFHYYDKDFNNEADTPDNFQSRRPNTSFCFLDIRSPGLGDTAMYLCATSRDAGARSGANVLTFGAGSRLTVL.

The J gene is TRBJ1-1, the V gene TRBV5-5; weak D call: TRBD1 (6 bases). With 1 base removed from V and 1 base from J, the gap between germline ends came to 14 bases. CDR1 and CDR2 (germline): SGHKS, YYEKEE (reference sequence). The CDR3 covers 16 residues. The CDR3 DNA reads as TGTGCCAGCAGCTTGTATGGGGGCTTGGGGAACACTGAAGCTTTCTTT. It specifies CASSLYGGLGNTEAFF.

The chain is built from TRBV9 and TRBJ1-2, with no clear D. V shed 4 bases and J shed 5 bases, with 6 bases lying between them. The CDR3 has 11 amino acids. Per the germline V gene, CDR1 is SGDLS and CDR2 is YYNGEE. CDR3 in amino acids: CASSRDYGYTF. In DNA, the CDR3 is TGTGCCAGCAGCCGGGATTATGGCTACACCTTC.

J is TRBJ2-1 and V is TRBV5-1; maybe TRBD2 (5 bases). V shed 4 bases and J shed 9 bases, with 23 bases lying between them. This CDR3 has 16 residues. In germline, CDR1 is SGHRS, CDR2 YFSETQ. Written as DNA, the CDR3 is TGCGCCAGCAGCCTGGCAAGGTCCCAGGCTCGGGGTGAGCAGTTCTTC. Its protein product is CASSLARSQARGEQFF.

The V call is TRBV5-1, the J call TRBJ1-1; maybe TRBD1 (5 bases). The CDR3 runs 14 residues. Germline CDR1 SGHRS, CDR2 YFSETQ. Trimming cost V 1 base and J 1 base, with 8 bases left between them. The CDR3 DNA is TGCGCCAGCAGCTTGTGGGGCGAGAACACTGAAGCTTTCTTT. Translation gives CASSLWGENTEAFF. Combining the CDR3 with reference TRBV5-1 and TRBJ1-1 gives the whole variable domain KAGVTQTPRYLIKTRGQQVTLSCSPISGHRSVSWYQQTPGQGLQFLFEYFSETQRNKGNFPGRFSGRQFSNSRSEMNVSTLELGDSALYLCASSLWGENTEAFFGQGTRLTVV.

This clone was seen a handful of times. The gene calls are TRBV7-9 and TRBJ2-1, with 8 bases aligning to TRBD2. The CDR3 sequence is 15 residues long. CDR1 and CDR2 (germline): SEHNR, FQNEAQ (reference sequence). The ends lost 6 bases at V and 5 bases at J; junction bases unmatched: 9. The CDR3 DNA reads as TGTGCCAGCAGACGACGCGGCGGGGGGCACAATGAGCAGTTCTTC. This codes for CASRRRGGGHNEQFF.

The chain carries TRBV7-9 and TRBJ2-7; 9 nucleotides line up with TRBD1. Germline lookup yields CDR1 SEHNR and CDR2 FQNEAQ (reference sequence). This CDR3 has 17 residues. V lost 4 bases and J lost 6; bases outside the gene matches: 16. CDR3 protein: CASSSTGGRVHSGEQYF. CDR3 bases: TGTGCCAGCAGCTCAACAGGGGGCCGGGTCCACTCCGGCGAGCAGTACTTC.

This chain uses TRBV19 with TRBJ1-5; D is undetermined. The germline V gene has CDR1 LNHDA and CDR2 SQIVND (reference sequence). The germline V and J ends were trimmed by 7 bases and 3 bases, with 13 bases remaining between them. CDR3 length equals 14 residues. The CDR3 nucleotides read TGTGCCAGTACGCGTACAGTCACCAATCAGCCCCAGCATTTT. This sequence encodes CASTRTVTNQPQHF. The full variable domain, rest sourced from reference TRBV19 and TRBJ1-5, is DGGITQSPKYLFRKEGQNVTLSCEQNLNHDAMYWYRQDPGQGLRLIYYSQIVNDFQKGDIAEGYSVSREKKESFPLTVTSAQKNPTAFYLCASTRTVTNQPQHFGDGTRLSIL.

Here the CDR3 DNA reads TGTGCCAGCAGCTTAGGGTCGTACCCACAGGTCAATGAGCAGTTCTTC. Translation gives CASSLGSYPQVNEQFF. The rearrangement links TRBV7-9 to TRBJ2-1, with D perhaps TRBD1 (5 bases). Germline V gene data show CDR1 as SEHNR and CDR2 as FQNEAQ (reference sequence). This CDR3 comprises 16 residues. Between the trimmed V and J ends, which lost 1 base and 6 bases, there was a span of 16 bases. Filled out from reference TRBV7-9 and TRBJ2-1, the complete variable domain reads DTGVSQNPRHKITKRGQNVTFRCDPISEHNRLYWYRQTLGQGPEFLTYFQNEAQLEKSRLLSDRFSAERPKGSFSTLEIQRTEQGDSAMYLCASSLGSYPQVNEQFFGPGTRLTVL.